This entry concerns a single T cell receptor beta chain. These data belong to a study of T-cell memory formation after mild COVID-19. Study-wide context: TCR clusters were mostly donor specific.

The 5'RACE method, run with constant-segment primers, produced TCR alpha and TCR beta cDNA libraries (carrying sample barcodes and UMIs). TCRdb re-analysed the 5' RACE reads in MiXCR, keeping a single row per CDR3 protein. The profile covers some 48,000 distinct CDR3 sequences, with 9.5% to 15% appearing a single time and around 26% taken by the ten largest. Germline V CDR1 and CDR2: SGHKS, YYEKEE (reference sequence). The V segment lost 0 bases and the J segment 2 bases; nucleotides outside the gene matches: 2. The CDR3 is made up of 14 amino acids. Sequenced material: PBMCs or a T cell subset sorted from them (not recorded which). This chain joins TRBV5-5 and TRBJ2-7, with 7 nucleotides matching TRBD1. The TCR originated in a man younger than 35 who had mild COVID-19 (a few samples of this study predate the infection). Cell type and time point are not known. CDR3 coding DNA: TGTGCCAGCAGCTTGGCGACAGGGACCTACGAGCAGTACGTC. As protein: CASSLATGTYEQYV.